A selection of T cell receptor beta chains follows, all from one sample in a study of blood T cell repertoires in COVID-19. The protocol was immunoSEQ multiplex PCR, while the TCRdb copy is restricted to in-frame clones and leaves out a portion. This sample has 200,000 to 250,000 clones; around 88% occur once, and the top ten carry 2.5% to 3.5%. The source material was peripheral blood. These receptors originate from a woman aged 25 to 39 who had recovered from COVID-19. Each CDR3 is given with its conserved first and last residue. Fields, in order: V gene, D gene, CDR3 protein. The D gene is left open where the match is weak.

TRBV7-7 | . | CASSPALGGNTEAFF
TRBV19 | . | CASRVQGSSYEQYF
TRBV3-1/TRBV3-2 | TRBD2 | CASSQEKIAGGLGETQYF
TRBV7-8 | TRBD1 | CASSTTGGAAGNTIYF
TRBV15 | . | CATSTVNTEAFF
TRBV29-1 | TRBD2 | CSARVGGANTGELFF
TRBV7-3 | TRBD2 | CASSPGLVGVLAKNIQYF
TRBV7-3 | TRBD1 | CASSLGTGSSPLHF
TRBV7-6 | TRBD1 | CASSRQGANYEQYF
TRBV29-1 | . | CSFRDMNTEAFF
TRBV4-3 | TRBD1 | CASSLGTGGSYEQYF
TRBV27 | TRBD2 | CASSPGLAGVGELFF